This entry is about one TCR beta chain. This record belongs to a study of T cell changes during pregnancy in multiple sclerosis. TCRdb's copy holds only in-frame clones and misses some; the assay was immunoSEQ multiplex PCR. The sample comprises roughly 22,000 clones, 80% to 95% of which are singletons, and around 0.63% rests with the top ten. CDR3 length: 13 amino acids. Germline V lookup: CDR1 SNHLY, CDR2 FYNNEI. Trimming shortened V by 3 bases and J by 7 bases, and 7 bases separated the two germline ends. Sequencing used CD4+ T cells from peripheral blood mononuclear cells, obtained after pregnancy. This receptor was taken from a female donor in good health, enrolled as a control in a pregnancy study. The chain couples TRBV2 to TRBJ2-6; D uncertain. This CDR3 reads CASSDGRANVLTF. The CDR3 DNA follows: TGTGCCAGCAGTGACGGTCGTGCCAACGTCCTGACTTTC. Complete variable domain (other parts from reference TRBV2 and TRBJ2-6): EPEVTQTPSHQVTQMGQEVILRCVPISNHLYFYWYRQILGQKVEFLVSFYNNEISEKSEIFDDQFSVERPDGSNFTLKIRSTKLEDSAMYFCASSDGRANVLTFGAGSRLTVL.